The source of this T cell receptor beta chain is a study of identical twins. Germline loops: CDR1 ENHRY, CDR2 SYGVKD. This CDR3 has 11 amino acids. The ends were cut back, 10 bases at V and 4 bases at J, with 9 bases in the middle. Study findings and constraints: Twin pairs' shared out-of-frame alpha sequences were enriched in low generation probability.

TCRdb reprocessed the 5' RACE reads via MiXCR and lists one record per CDR3 protein. Found here are around 530,000 distinct CDR3 sequences, nearly 15% of them singletons; the top ten hold roughly 0.4%. On this clonotype: The antigen is undetermined.

This same sample was also taken into another study, of yellow fever vaccine responses in identical twins.

The chain is built from TRBV10-3 and TRBJ2-3; D may be TRBD1 (5 bases). The sequenced sample was CD4+ T cells sorted from blood. The clonotype originates from a woman aged 18-29 years in good health. CDR3 region: CASAGPDTQYF. CDR3 DNA: TGTGCCAGCGCAGGGCCAGATACGCAGTATTTT.